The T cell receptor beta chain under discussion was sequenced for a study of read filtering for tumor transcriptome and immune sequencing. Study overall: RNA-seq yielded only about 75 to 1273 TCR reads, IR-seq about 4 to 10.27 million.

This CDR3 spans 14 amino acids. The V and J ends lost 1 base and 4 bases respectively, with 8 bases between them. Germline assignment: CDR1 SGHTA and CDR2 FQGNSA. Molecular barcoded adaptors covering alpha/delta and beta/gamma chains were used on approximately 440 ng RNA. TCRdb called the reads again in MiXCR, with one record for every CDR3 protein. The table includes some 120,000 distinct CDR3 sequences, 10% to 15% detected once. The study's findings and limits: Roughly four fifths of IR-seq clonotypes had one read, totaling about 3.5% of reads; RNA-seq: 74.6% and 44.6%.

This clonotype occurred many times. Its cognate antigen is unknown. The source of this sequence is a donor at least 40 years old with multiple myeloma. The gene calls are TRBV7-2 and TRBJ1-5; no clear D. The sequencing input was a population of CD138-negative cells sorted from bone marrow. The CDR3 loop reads CASSLGPRNQPQHF. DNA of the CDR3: TGTGCCAGCAGCTTAGGTCCCCGAAATCAGCCCCAGCATTTT.